One sample yielded the 5 T cell receptor beta chains listed below, sequenced in a study of blood T cell repertoires in COVID-19. Sequenced by immunoSEQ multiplex PCR; TCRdb stores in-frame clones only, minus some. Of about 190,000 clones listed, 76% are singletons. Sequenced: PBMCs or T cells enriched from blood (not recorded which). The receptors derive from a woman aged 50 to 65 with acute COVID-19.

This clone was observed once. This chain links TRBV5-1 with TRBJ1-5, with TRBD1 identical over 7 bases. Germline assignment: CDR1 SGHRS and CDR2 YFSETQ. This CDR3 region has 18 residues. Germline trimming cut 3 bases from V and 0 bases from J; bases unmatched to any gene: 12. The CDR3 coding sequence is TGCGCCAGCAGCTCATCCCCGATGGGGACAGCTAGCAATCAGCCCCAGCATTTT. This codes for CASSSSPMGTASNQPQHF.

V gene TRBV3-1 (or the pseudogene TRBV3-2) combines with J gene TRBJ1-6; D might be TRBD1 (5 bases). CDR3 length: 14 amino acids. The V gene lost 6 bases and the J gene lost 10 bases, with 16 bases spanning the gap. CDR1 is LGHDT, CDR2 YNNKEL, per germline (reference sequence). The CDR3, as DNA: TGTGCCAGCAGACAAATGCCGGGGGACTCACCCCTCCACTTT. Translating gives CASRQMPGDSPLHF.

The CDR3 protein is CASSSPGQKLFF. In DNA form, the CDR3 reads TGTGCCAGCAGCAGCCCGGGACAGAAACTGTTTTTT. The chain recombines TRBV27 with TRBJ1-4; 7 bases match TRBD1. The CDR3 is made up of 12 amino acids. Trimming took 6 bases from V and 11 from J; bases not matched to a gene: 6. CDR1 and CDR2 from the germline V gene are MNHEY and SMNVEV (reference sequence).

As concerns this clone: This same CDR3 is encoded by further DNA sequences in the sample. V usage is TRBV7-2 and J usage is TRBJ1-5, with TRBD1 as a possible D gene (6 bases). This CDR3 contains 15 residues. CDR1 is SGHTA, CDR2 FQGNSA, per germline. Trimming removed 1 base at V and 2 bases at J, with 9 bases between. In DNA form, the CDR3 reads TGTGCCAGCAGCTTAGTTCCAGGGGGCAATCAGCCCCAGCATTTT. Its protein product is CASSLVPGGNQPQHF.

The chain employs TRBV6-5 and TRBJ1-6; 7 nucleotides align to TRBD1. The CDR3 contains 13 residues. V dropped 8 bases and J dropped 5; count of bases not matched to a gene: 3. Germline V gives CDR1 MNHEY, CDR2 SVGAGI. The CDR3 DNA sequence: TGTGCCAGCGCGGGACAGAATAATTCACCCCTCCACTTT. It yields the protein CASAGQNNSPLHF.